Each of the 27 T cell receptor beta chains below was sequenced from the same sample in a study of shared clonotypes between healthy human individuals. The data were produced by immunoSEQ multiplex PCR, yet TCRdb's version contains in-frame clones alone and is incomplete. In the table there are around 240,000 clones, approximately 70% of which are singletons. Sequencing input: memory CD4+ T cells sorted from blood. Subset described: CD45RA-negative fraction. The receptors here all came from a man under 40 in good health.

This clone was detected a few times. The chain couples TRBV20-1 to TRBJ2-1; D not resolved. The ends were cut back, 0 bases at V and 12 bases at J, with 9 bases in the middle. The V gene's germline CDR1 is DFQATT and CDR2 SNEGSKA (reference sequence). The CDR3 length is 11 residues. The CDR3 protein is CSARDGLGQFF. In nucleotides, the CDR3 is TGCAGTGCTAGAGATGGGTTGGGGCAGTTCTTC.

The V gene is TRBV29-1, the J gene TRBJ1-2; D unclear. The CDR3 totals 11 residues. V lost 6 bases and J lost 6, with 11 bases in between. The germline V gene has CDR1 SQVTM and CDR2 ANQGSEA. CDR3 sequence: CSVGREDGYTF. The CDR3 DNA reads TGCAGCGTCGGCCGGGAAGATGGCTACACCTTC.

The V call is TRBV7-2, the J call TRBJ2-7; D gene ambiguous. The germline V gene has CDR1 SGHTA and CDR2 FQGNSA. Trimming stripped 0 bases from V and 3 bases from J, with 9 bases between. This CDR3 contains 14 residues. CDR3 in amino acids: CASSLAGVDYEQYF. The CDR3 bases are TGTGCCAGCAGCTTAGCTGGCGTAGACTACGAGCAGTACTTC.

The chain carries TRBV14 and TRBJ2-1, with D hard to call. CDR1 and CDR2 (germline): SGHDN, FVKESK. V was trimmed by 3 bases and J by 2 bases, leaving 11 bases between them. The CDR3 covers 15 residues. The CDR3 here is CASSQSSRPYNEQFF. CDR3 nucleotide sequence: TGTGCCAGCAGCCAGTCTAGTCGCCCCTACAATGAGCAGTTCTTC. The whole variable domain, filled in from reference TRBV14 and TRBJ2-1, reads EAGVTQFPSHSVIEKGQTVTLRCDPISGHDNLYWYRRVMGKEIKFLLHFVKESKQDESGMPNNRFLAERTGGTYSTLKVQPAELEDSGVYFCASSQSSRPYNEQFFGPGTRLTVL.

This sequence joins TRBV4-1 and TRBJ2-1; D is possibly TRBD2 (6 bases). CDR1 is MGHRA, CDR2 YSYEKL, per germline. V gave up 1 base and J gave up 9 bases, with 16 bases separating them. The CDR3 is 15 residues long. In DNA, the CDR3 is TGCGCCAGCAGCCAAGCGGGAGTCAGCACGGGTGAGCAGTTCTTC. It codes for CASSQAGVSTGEQFF.

In DNA form, the CDR3 reads TGTGCCAGCAGTGCTGTGGGTTCCGAGCAGTACTTC. Protein product: CASSAVGSEQYF. The chain recombines TRBV6-1 with TRBJ2-7; no firm D call. Trimming left V 4 bases short and J 6 bases short, with 10 bases between. This CDR3 contains 12 residues. Germline V lookup: CDR1 MNHNS, CDR2 SASEGT.

This rearrangement joins TRBV19 to TRBJ2-1, with D possibly being TRBD1 (6 bases). V was cut by 6 bases and J by 2 bases, with 11 bases left in between. This CDR3 is 14 amino acids long. Germline assignment: CDR1 LNHDA and CDR2 SQIVND (reference sequence). CDR3 sequence (DNA): TGTGCCAGTAGCCTGACAGGTACCTACAATGAGCAGTTCTTC. Translation gives CASSLTGTYNEQFF.

This clone was recorded a few times. This chain connects TRBV5-1 to TRBJ2-1; unclear D gene. The CDR3 contains 13 residues. The germline V gene has CDR1 SGHRS and CDR2 YFSETQ. V lost 2 bases and J 7 bases, leaving 10 bases between the germline ends. CDR3 protein: CASSFNGRNEQFF. The CDR3 nucleotides read TGCGCCAGCAGCTTCAATGGGCGGAATGAGCAGTTCTTC.

This clone was counted between two and nine times. The chain carries TRBV7-2 and TRBJ2-2; 8 positions agree with TRBD2. The V gene end was trimmed by 7 bases and the J gene end by 1 base; junction bases not matched to a gene: 2. CDR3 size: 14 residues. Germline values: CDR1 SGHTA, CDR2 FQGNSA. CDR3 DNA: TGTGCCAGCACCGCGGGGGGGAACACCGGGGAGCTGTTTTTT. This gives the protein CASTAGGNTGELFF.

The rearrangement uses TRBV18 and TRBJ1-1; the D gene is possibly TRBD1 (6 bases). This CDR3 comprises 17 residues. The V end was cut by 3 bases, the J end by 0 bases, with 17 bases between. Per germline, CDR1 KGHSH and CDR2 LQKENI. CDR3 DNA sequence: TGTGCCAGCTCACCGATTGGCGGGGGCGGGTTGAACACTGAAGCTTTCTTT. The encoded protein is CASSPIGGGGLNTEAFF.

The gene calls are TRBV7-2 and TRBJ2-7; the match to TRBD2 covers 8 bases. This CDR3 contains 15 residues. Germline CDR1 reads SGHTA; CDR2 reads FQGNSA. V was pared by 1 base and J by 3 bases, with 5 bases of the junction left unmatched. CDR3 coding DNA: TGTGCCAGCAGCTTAGTTAGTAGCGGGAACTACGAGCAGTACTTC. It is translated as CASSLVSSGNYEQYF.

The chain recombines TRBV28 with TRBJ2-3; no clear D gene. V lost 3 bases, J lost 0 bases, and 7 bases lay in between. The CDR3 is made up of 14 amino acids. The germline CDR1 and CDR2 sequences are MDHEN and SYDVKM. CDR3 residues: CASSFLQSTDTQYF. The CDR3 DNA sequence: TGTGCCAGCAGTTTTTTGCAGAGCACAGATACGCAGTATTTT.

The chain carries TRBV7-9 and TRBJ2-5; the match to TRBD2 covers 9 bases. There are 16 residues in the CDR3. Germline CDR1 is SEHNR and CDR2 is FQNEAQ (reference sequence). V shed 4 bases, J shed 0 bases, and the junction held 6 bases outside the gene matches. CDR3 residues: CASSSGLAPYQETQYF. The DNA of the CDR3 is TGTGCCAGCAGCTCGGGACTAGCCCCGTACCAAGAGACCCAGTACTTC.

This chain uses TRBV6-5 with TRBJ2-4; D is unclear. The CDR3 consists of 14 residues. Deletions cut 3 bases from V and 0 bases from J, with 6 bases between. CDR1 is MNHEY and CDR2 is SVGAGI in the germline V gene. As DNA, the CDR3 is TGTGCCAGCAGTTATGGGCTAGCCAAAAACATTCAGTACTTC. This sequence encodes CASSYGLAKNIQYF.

This chain links TRBV28 with TRBJ2-5; D perhaps matches TRBD2 (5 bases). The CDR3 contains 14 residues. The ends were cut back, 3 bases at V and 5 bases at J, with 13 bases in the middle. Germline V gene sequence: CDR1 MDHEN, CDR2 SYDVKM. CDR3 sequence (DNA): TGTGCCAGCAGTTTGGCCACTAGTGCGGAGACCCAGTACTTC. Protein product: CASSLATSAETQYF.

The table lists this clone with a few counts. This chain links TRBV11-2 with TRBJ1-2; TRBD1 matches 9 bases. J lost 5 bases, V lost 5 bases, and 9 bases had no gene match. The CDR3 consists of 15 residues. Germline values: CDR1 SGHAT, CDR2 FQNNGV. CDR3 protein: CASSTGAGTGYGYTF. In DNA, the CDR3 is TGTGCCAGCAGCACAGGGGCCGGGACAGGGTATGGCTACACCTTC.

This sequence joins TRBV2 and TRBJ1-4; maybe TRBD1 (6 bases). In germline, CDR1 is SNHLY, CDR2 FYNNEI. CDR3 length: 15 residues. The germline V and J ends were trimmed by 5 bases and 0 bases, with 10 bases remaining between them. The CDR3 region is CASSLRTATNEKLFF. The CDR3 DNA is TGTGCCAGCAGTCTACGGACAGCAACTAATGAAAAACTGTTTTTT.

The chain couples TRBV27 to TRBJ1-4, with 8 bases identical to TRBD1. CDR1 and CDR2 (germline): MNHEY, SMNVEV (reference sequence). This CDR3 has 14 residues. V gave up 3 bases and J gave up 12 bases; unmatched junction bases: 9. The CDR3 loop is CASSFRGQVLELFF. Written as DNA, the CDR3 is TGTGCCAGCAGTTTCAGGGGGCAGGTGTTGGAACTGTTTTTT.

The chain combines TRBV30 with TRBJ1-1; D unclear. The V end was cut by 2 bases, the J end by 6 bases, with 16 bases between. This CDR3 has 14 residues. CDR1 is GTSNPN, CDR2 SVGIG, per germline (reference sequence). The CDR3 DNA follows: TGTGCCTGGAGTAAAGGGTTCGGAGGCGCTGAAGCTTTCTTT. It translates to CAWSKGFGGAEAFF. Full variable domain (missing parts from reference TRBV30 and TRBJ1-1): SQTIHQWPATLVQPVGSPLSLECTVEGTSNPNLYWYRQAAGRGLQLLFYSVGIGQISSEVPQNLSASRPQDRQFILSSKKLLLSDSGFYLCAWSKGFGGAEAFFGQGTRLTVV.

This chain joins TRBV11-3 and TRBJ2-6, with no clear D. Trimming removed 5 bases from V and 5 bases from J, with 22 bases in between. Looked up from germline, CDR1 is SGHNT and CDR2 is YENEEA. This CDR3 has 18 residues. In DNA form, the CDR3 reads TGTGCCAGCAGCGGGCTAACATCTCGACAAAGTCGGGCCAACGTCCTGACTTTC. Protein: CASSGLTSRQSRANVLTF.

This rearrangement joins TRBV28 to TRBJ1-4, with a tentative D call TRBD1 (5 bases). Trimming left V 4 bases short and J 14 bases short, with 11 bases between. Germline CDR1 and CDR2: MDHEN and SYDVKM. The CDR3 totals 11 residues. The chain's CDR3 is CASSSRVSLFF. CDR3 in DNA: TGTGCCAGCAGTTCCAGGGTTAGCCTGTTTTTT. The full variable domain, rest sourced from reference TRBV28 and TRBJ1-4, is DVKVTQSSRYLVKRTGEKVFLECVQDMDHENMFWYRQDPGLGLRLIYFSYDVKMKEKGDIPEGYSVSREKKERFSLILESASTNQTSMYLCASSSRVSLFFGSGTQLSVL.

For this clone: A much bigger clone sits one base away, suggesting this may be a read error. The rearrangement links TRBV7-9 to TRBJ2-1, with TRBD2 identical over 9 bases. The CDR3 runs 15 residues. V was pared by 5 bases and J by 0 bases, with 2 bases of the junction left unmatched. Per the germline V gene, CDR1 is SEHNR and CDR2 is FQNEAQ (reference sequence). The DNA for the CDR3 is TGTGCCAGCAGCCATAGCGGGAGCTCCTACAATGAGCAGTTCTTC. It codes for CASSHSGSSYNEQFF.

The V call is TRBV2, the J call TRBJ2-7; the D call may be TRBD1 or TRBD2 (6 bases each). The germline CDR1 and CDR2 sequences are SNHLY and FYNNEI. The ends were cut back, 4 bases at V and 5 bases at J, with 15 bases in the middle. The CDR3 has 14 residues. In DNA, the CDR3 is TGTGCCAGCAGTGGGGACTGGGGGCCTGACGAGCAGTACTTC. It codes for CASSGDWGPDEQYF.

The genes are TRBV10-3 and TRBJ2-3; TRBD2 matches 11 bases. There are 16 residues in the CDR3. V dropped 4 bases and J dropped 3; count of bases not matched to a gene: 6. Germline CDR1 reads ENHRY; CDR2 reads SYGVKD. The CDR3 reads CAISVGTSGSTDTQYF. The CDR3 bases are TGTGCCATCAGTGTAGGTACTAGCGGGAGTACAGATACGCAGTATTTT.

The rearrangement joins TRBV10-1 to TRBJ2-1; TRBD2 might be the D (7 bases). Germline CDR1 and CDR2: WNHNN and SYGVQD (reference sequence). The CDR3 consists of 15 residues. Trimming cost V 3 bases and J 12 bases, with 21 bases left between them. The CDR3: CASSDSGGLGRWQFF. The CDR3 DNA reads as TGCGCCAGCAGTGACTCCGGGGGGCTTGGAAGGTGGCAGTTCTTC.

V and J are TRBV7-2 and TRBJ2-7, with D hard to call. Germline V gene sequence: CDR1 SGHTA, CDR2 FQGNSA. The CDR3 extends over 15 amino acids. The V gene lost 5 bases and the J gene lost 4 bases, with 18 bases spanning the gap. CDR3: CASSPRPLVSYEQYF. The CDR3 region has the DNA TGTGCCAGCAGCCCCCGCCCACTGGTGTCGTACGAGCAGTACTTC. The full variable domain, its missing parts supplied by reference TRBV7-2 and TRBJ2-7, is GAGVSQSPSNKVTEKGKDVELRCDPISGHTALYWYRQSLGQGLEFLIYFQGNSAPDKSGLPSDRFSAERTGGSVSTLTIQRTQQEDSAVYLCASSPRPLVSYEQYFGPGTRLTVT.

V and J are TRBV28 and TRBJ2-5, with 14 bases lining up with TRBD2. The ends lost 4 bases at V and 4 bases at J; junction bases unmatched: 5. The CDR3 covers 16 residues. CDR1 is MDHEN, CDR2 SYDVKM, per germline. CDR3 DNA sequence: TGTGCCAGCAGTTCCAGGACTAGCGGGAGGAGAGAGACCCAGTACTTC. This codes for CASSSRTSGRRETQYF.